The 28 T cell receptor beta chains in this list originate from one sample, sequenced in a study of persistence of HIV-infected CD4 T cells (dated by TCRdb to about 2020). Antigens for these TCRs are unknown. The treatment or condition label for this specimen denotes: suppressive antiretroviral therapy. As a nonspecific positive control representing the CD4+ T cell repertoire, cells were stimulated with anti-CD3/anti-CD28 magnetic beads. Responding CD4+ T cells were sorted on the basis of upregulation of both CD40 ligand and CD69. TCRbeta repertoires were sequenced from genomic DNA with the immunoSEQ hsTCRB assay version 4 in survey mode. TCRdb took over this immuneACCESS table, retaining in-frame rearrangements with V and J assigned. Such tables are incomplete; in checked studies, under half of the missing clones stem from an unresolved V gene, and the remainder is unexplained. Here the sample has tens of thousands of clones; approximately 90% occur a single time. The top ten clonotypes cover under 0.55% of the sample.

Source: CD4+ T cells sorted from PBMCs after approximately 18-hour stimulation, taken from a patient who received antiretroviral therapy. The cell subset or site label for this specimen denotes: CD40L+CD69+ CD4 T cells responding to anti-CD3/anti-CD28 beads, representing the overall repertoire. All receptors derive from an adult woman with HIV who was CMV-seropositive.

In DNA form, the CDR3 reads TGTGCCAGCAGCCCAGACAGGGCAGGAGGAAACACCATATATTTT. It yields the protein CASSPDRAGGNTIYF. The chain is built from TRBV9 and TRBJ1-3; 7 bases line up with TRBD1. V gave up 4 bases and J gave up 4 bases; unmatched junction bases: 8. Germline V gene lookup returns CDR1 SGDLS and CDR2 YYNGEE. The CDR3 sequence is 15 residues long.

The gene calls are TRBV27 and TRBJ1-2, with a weak D call TRBD1 (5 bases). The CDR3 sequence is 14 residues long. Trimming left V 5 bases short and J 5 bases short, with 15 bases between. CDR1 and CDR2 from the germline V gene are MNHEY and SMNVEV (reference sequence). CDR3 bases: TGTGCCAGCAGTGCCACAGGAATCCAGTATGGCTACACCTTC. It translates to CASSATGIQYGYTF.

The CDR3 protein is CASSEGDQARSGNTIYF. For the CDR3, the DNA is TGTGCCAGCAGCGAGGGGGACCAGGCCCGCTCTGGAAACACCATATATTTT. The chain joins TRBV9 to TRBJ1-3; D might be TRBD1 (6 bases). Germline V gene sequence: CDR1 SGDLS, CDR2 YYNGEE. The CDR3 contains 17 residues. Trimming took 3 bases from V and 0 from J, leaving 16 bases between them.

The chain recombines TRBV27 with TRBJ2-1; possibly TRBD1 for D (7 bases). Per germline, CDR1 MNHEY and CDR2 SMNVEV (reference sequence). The V end lost 0 bases, the J end lost 6 bases, and 21 bases lay between the germline ends. The length of the CDR3 is 18 residues. CDR3 in DNA: TGTGCCAGCAGTTTATCGAGTTTCGGCAGGGGGGTGGGCAATGAGCAGTTCTTC. It encodes CASSLSSFGRGVGNEQFF.

This clone appeared a single time. The V call is TRBV5-1, the J call TRBJ2-3; D may match TRBD1 or TRBD2 (6 bases each). The germline V gene has CDR1 SGHRS and CDR2 YFSETQ. V was cut by 4 bases and J by 2 bases, with 11 bases left in between. The CDR3 covers 14 residues. CDR3 coding DNA: TGCGCCAGCAGCCCCACGGGGGCCACAGATACGCAGTATTTT. Protein: CASSPTGATDTQYF.

J is TRBJ1-6 and V is TRBV12-5; D possibly corresponds to TRBD1 (5 bases). The germline V gene has CDR1 LGHNT and CDR2 FRNRAP. The CDR3 length is 11 residues. V was clipped by 6 bases and J by 14 bases, with 11 bases between them. CDR3 sequence reads: CASGQGSTLHF. The CDR3 coding sequence is TGTGCTAGTGGCCAGGGTTCTACCCTCCACTTT.

This chain uses TRBV18 with TRBJ1-3; 9 bases map to TRBD1. CDR1 and CDR2 from the germline V gene are KGHSH and LQKENI. The CDR3 spans 17 residues. Losses at the gene ends were 2 bases for V and 0 bases for J; bases not matched to a gene: 5. The DNA of the CDR3 is TGTGCCAGCTCACCAGGGACAGGGACTTTCTCTGGAAACACCATATATTTT. Translating gives CASSPGTGTFSGNTIYF.

The rearrangement uses TRBV12-3 or TRBV12-4 and TRBJ1-2; no clear D. CDR3 size: 13 residues. The V and J ends lost 1 base and 4 bases respectively, with 7 bases between them. DNA for the CDR3: TGTGCCAGCAGTTTAGACCGCTTCTATGGCTACACCTTC. It specifies CASSLDRFYGYTF.

CDR3 loop: CASSFGRVRAGELFF. DNA of the CDR3: TGCGCCAGCAGCTTCGGGCGCGTGAGGGCCGGGGAGCTGTTTTTT. V and J are TRBV5-1 and TRBJ2-2, with D possibly matching TRBD2 (5 bases). CDR1 SGHRS and CDR2 YFSETQ come from the germline V gene. Trimming removed 2 bases at V and 6 bases at J, with 14 bases between. The CDR3 runs 15 residues. Complete variable domain (other parts from reference TRBV5-1 and TRBJ2-2): KAGVTQTPRYLIKTRGQQVTLSCSPISGHRSVSWYQQTPGQGLQFLFEYFSETQRNKGNFPGRFSGRQFSNSRSEMNVSTLELGDSALYLCASSFGRVRAGELFFGEGSRLTVL.

V gene TRBV5-1 combines with J gene TRBJ2-1, with 9 nucleotides matching TRBD1. Trimming cost V 4 bases and J 7 bases; bases outside gene matches: 12. This CDR3 has 16 residues. Looked up from germline, CDR1 is SGHRS and CDR2 is YFSETQ. The CDR3 is CASSPHLGQGSNEQFF. DNA for the CDR3: TGCGCCAGCAGCCCACATTTGGGACAGGGTTCGAATGAGCAGTTCTTC.

The chain couples TRBV30 to TRBJ1-1; D is unclear. The CDR3 contains 13 residues. Germline V CDR1 and CDR2: GTSNPN, SVGIG (reference sequence). V gave up 2 bases and J gave up 1 base, with 8 bases separating them. CDR3 coding DNA: TGTGCCTGGAGTCAGTCAGCGAACACTGAAGCTTTCTTT. This gives the protein CAWSQSANTEAFF. Combining the CDR3 with reference TRBV30 and TRBJ1-1 gives the whole variable domain SQTIHQWPATLVQPVGSPLSLECTVEGTSNPNLYWYRQAAGRGLQLLFYSVGIGQISSEVPQNLSASRPQDRQFILSSKKLLLSDSGFYLCAWSQSANTEAFFGQGTRLTVV.

This chain connects TRBV5-1 to TRBJ1-1, with D tentatively TRBD1 (6 bases). Germline CDR1 SGHRS, CDR2 YFSETQ. With 5 bases removed from V and 4 bases from J, the gap between germline ends came to 12 bases. The CDR3 runs 13 residues. The CDR3 DNA reads TGCGCCAGCAGTCGACAGGTCGGCACTGAAGCTTTCTTT. It yields the protein CASSRQVGTEAFF.

The J gene is TRBJ1-2, the V gene TRBV3-1 (or the pseudogene TRBV3-2); possible D gene TRBD1, 6 bases. The CDR3 covers 13 residues. Germline V CDR1 and CDR2: LGHDT, YNNKEL (reference sequence). The V end was cut by 4 bases, the J end by 8 bases, with 14 bases between. CDR3 coding DNA: TGTGCCAGCAGCCCATCGGACAGTTCCGGCTACACCTTC. Protein sequence: CASSPSDSSGYTF.

The genes are TRBV14 and TRBJ2-3, with TRBD1 matching over 7 bases. The CDR3 extends over 15 amino acids. Unmatched junction bases numbered 8, after V lost 0 bases and J lost 8 bases. Germline V gives CDR1 SGHDN, CDR2 FVKESK. Here the CDR3 DNA reads TGTGCCAGCAGCCAAGATTCCGACAGGGCGGCTACGCAGTATTTT. Protein product: CASSQDSDRAATQYF.

This clone was detected once. The chain combines TRBV5-1 with TRBJ2-2; weak D call: TRBD1 (7 bases). CDR3 size: 14 residues. Germline CDR1 and CDR2: SGHRS and YFSETQ. Trimming removed 2 bases at V and 7 bases at J, with 12 bases between. The CDR3 sequence: CASSFQGGSGELFF. In DNA form, the CDR3 reads TGCGCCAGCAGCTTCCAGGGGGGAAGCGGGGAGCTGTTTTTT.

The chain is built from TRBV2 and TRBJ2-1; 8 bases are a match to TRBD1. The CDR3 extends over 13 amino acids. The V gene's germline CDR1 is SNHLY and CDR2 FYNNEI. Losses at the gene ends were 8 bases for V and 5 bases for J; bases not matched to a gene: 5. CDR3 residues: CASRQGSNNEQFF. As DNA, the CDR3 is TGTGCCAGCCGACAGGGGTCGAACAATGAGCAGTTCTTC.

This sequence joins TRBV7-2 and TRBJ1-4; 7 nucleotides line up with TRBD1. Germline V gene data show CDR1 as SGHTA and CDR2 as FQGNSA. V lost 3 bases, J lost 3 bases, and 1 base stayed unmatched. The CDR3 totals 14 residues. CDR3: CASSLTGSNEKLFF. The CDR3 DNA reads as TGTGCCAGCAGCTTGACAGGGTCTAATGAAAAACTGTTTTTT.

The chain joins TRBV30 to TRBJ1-1; the D is unclear. Trimming left V 4 bases short and J 7 bases short, with 13 bases between. This CDR3 spans 12 amino acids. Germline CDR1 GTSNPN, CDR2 SVGIG (reference sequence). CDR3 region: CAWTFSEVEAFF. CDR3 sequence (DNA): TGTGCCTGGACTTTTTCAGAGGTTGAAGCTTTCTTT.

CDR3 residues: CASSIPIVPIRTEAFF. The CDR3 DNA reads as TGTGCCAGCAGTATTCCGATAGTACCAATTCGCACTGAAGCTTTCTTT. The chain combines TRBV21-1 with TRBJ1-1. TRBV21-1 is designated a pseudogene. This CDR3 contains 16 residues.

The chain couples TRBV30 to TRBJ1-1; 10 bases map to TRBD1. The CDR3 contains 14 residues. Losses at the gene ends were 3 bases for V and 5 bases for J; bases not matched to a gene: 6. Germline CDR1 is GTSNPN and CDR2 is SVGIG (reference sequence). This chain's CDR3 is CAWRRQGAWTEAFF. The CDR3 DNA sequence: TGTGCCTGGAGACGACAGGGGGCTTGGACTGAAGCTTTCTTT. Supplemented by reference TRBV30 and TRBJ1-1, the full variable domain reads SQTIHQWPATLVQPVGSPLSLECTVEGTSNPNLYWYRQAAGRGLQLLFYSVGIGQISSEVPQNLSASRPQDRQFILSSKKLLLSDSGFYLCAWRRQGAWTEAFFGQGTRLTVV.

The rearrangement uses TRBV2 and TRBJ1-2; D perhaps matches TRBD1 (5 bases). The germline V and J ends were trimmed by 2 bases and 7 bases, with 11 bases remaining between them. CDR3 size: 13 residues. The V gene's germline CDR1 is SNHLY and CDR2 FYNNEI. In nucleotides, the CDR3 is TGTGCCAGCAGTGAAAGGGGAACCGGTGGCTACACCTTC. It is translated as CASSERGTGGYTF.

The J gene is TRBJ2-2, the V gene TRBV5-6; 8 nucleotides agree with TRBD1. Trimming removed 4 bases from V and 4 bases from J; junction bases left unmatched: 12. The CDR3 contains 17 residues. Germline V lookup: CDR1 SGHDT, CDR2 YYEEEE. The CDR3 protein is CASSPLGQGRGTGELFF. The CDR3, as DNA: TGTGCCAGCAGCCCCCTAGGACAGGGTCGCGGCACCGGGGAGCTGTTTTTT.

The V gene is TRBV19, the J gene TRBJ1-5, with D possibly TRBD1 on 5 matching bases. The CDR3 has 13 amino acids. Germline V CDR1 and CDR2: LNHDA, SQIVND (reference sequence). The V and J ends lost 5 bases and 7 bases respectively, with 12 bases between them. CDR3 nucleotide sequence: TGTGCCAGTAGTGGGGCTCGGGAGCAGCCCCAGCATTTT. Translation: CASSGAREQPQHF.

The chain carries TRBV15 and TRBJ2-3; tentatively, D is TRBD2 (7 bases). Deletions cut 1 base from V and 0 bases from J, with 14 bases between. Germline V gives CDR1 LNHNV, CDR2 YYDKDF (reference sequence). This CDR3 is built from 17 residues. DNA of the CDR3: TGTGCCACCAGCAGAGGCATGGGGGGGACAAGCACAGATACGCAGTATTTT. Translation gives CATSRGMGGTSTDTQYF.

The sample holds one count of this clone. The chain carries TRBV7-8 and TRBJ2-7; 8 positions match TRBD2. This CDR3 has 14 amino acids. Per the germline V gene, CDR1 is SGHVS and CDR2 is FQNEAQ. Trimming at V came to 9 bases and at J to 4 bases, leaving 11 bases not matched to a gene. CDR3 DNA sequence: TGTGCCAGTATGGCCCGGACTAGCCCGTACGAGCAGTACTTC. As protein: CASMARTSPYEQYF.

The chain joins TRBV24-1 to TRBJ1-5; D call uncertain. The V end was cut by 4 bases, the J end by 3 bases, with 21 bases between. Germline-derived CDR1 and CDR2 are KGHDR and SFDVKD. The CDR3 runs to 18 residues. The CDR3 is CATSDQRTLPTINQPQHF. CDR3 in DNA: TGTGCCACCAGTGACCAGAGGACCCTCCCGACTATCAATCAGCCCCAGCATTTT.

This rearrangement joins TRBV2 to TRBJ2-2; D is unclear. The V end lost 4 bases, the J end lost 6 bases, and 9 bases lay between the germline ends. Germline values: CDR1 SNHLY, CDR2 FYNNEI. CDR3 length equals 13 residues. CDR3 nucleotide sequence: TGTGCCAGCAGTGCTATCAGTTCCGGGGAGCTGTTTTTT. Protein product: CASSAISSGELFF.

CDR3 region: CASSASGASTDTQYF. CDR3 sequence (DNA): TGTGCCAGCAGTGCAAGCGGGGCCAGCACAGATACGCAGTATTTT. The V gene is TRBV7-2, the J gene TRBJ2-3, with 7 bases identical to TRBD2. This CDR3 is built from 15 residues. V was clipped by 6 bases and J by 0 bases; unmatched bases: 6. Germline V gives CDR1 SGHTA, CDR2 FQGNSA.